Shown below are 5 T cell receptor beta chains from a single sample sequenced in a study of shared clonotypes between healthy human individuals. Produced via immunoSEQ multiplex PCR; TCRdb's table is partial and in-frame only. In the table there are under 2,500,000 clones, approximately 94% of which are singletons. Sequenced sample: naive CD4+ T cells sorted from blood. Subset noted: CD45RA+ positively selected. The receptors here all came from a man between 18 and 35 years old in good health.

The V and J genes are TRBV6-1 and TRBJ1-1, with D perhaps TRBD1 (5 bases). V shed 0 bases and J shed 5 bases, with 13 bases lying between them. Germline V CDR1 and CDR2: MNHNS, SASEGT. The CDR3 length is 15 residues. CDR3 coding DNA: TGTGCCAGCAGTGAAGCACAGGTTGGAGTGACTGAAGCTTTCTTT. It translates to CASSEAQVGVTEAFF.

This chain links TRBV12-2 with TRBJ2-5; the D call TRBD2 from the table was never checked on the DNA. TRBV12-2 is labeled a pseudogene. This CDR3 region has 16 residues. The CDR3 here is CASRSRAVAGEETQYF. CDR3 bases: TGTGCAAGTCGCTCGCGAGCCGTAGCGGGGGAAGAGACCCAGTACTTC.

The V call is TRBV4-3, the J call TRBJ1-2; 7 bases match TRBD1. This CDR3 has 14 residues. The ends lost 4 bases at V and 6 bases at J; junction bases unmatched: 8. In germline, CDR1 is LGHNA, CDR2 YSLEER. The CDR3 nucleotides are TGCGCCAGCAGCCCCGAGAAGGGGGCGAATGGCTACACCTTC. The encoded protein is CASSPEKGANGYTF.

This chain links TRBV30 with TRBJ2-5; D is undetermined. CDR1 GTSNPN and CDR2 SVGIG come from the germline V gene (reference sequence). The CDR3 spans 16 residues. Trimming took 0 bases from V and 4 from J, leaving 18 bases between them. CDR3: CAWSVPLGLIRETQYF. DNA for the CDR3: TGTGCCTGGAGTGTACCGCTAGGGTTGATCCGAGAGACCCAGTACTTC. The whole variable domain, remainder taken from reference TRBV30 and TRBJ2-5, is SQTIHQWPATLVQPVGSPLSLECTVEGTSNPNLYWYRQAAGRGLQLLFYSVGIGQISSEVPQNLSASRPQDRQFILSSKKLLLSDSGFYLCAWSVPLGLIRETQYFGPGTRLLVL.

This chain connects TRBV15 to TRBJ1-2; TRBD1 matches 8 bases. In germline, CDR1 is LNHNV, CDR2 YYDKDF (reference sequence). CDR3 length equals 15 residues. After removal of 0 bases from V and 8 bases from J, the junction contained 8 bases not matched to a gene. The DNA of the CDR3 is TGTGCCACCAGCAGAGAACAGGGGGTGGGTGAGGGCTACACCTTC. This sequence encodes CATSREQGVGEGYTF.